The entry below describes one T cell receptor (beta chain). Trimming left V 6 bases short and J 2 bases short, with 5 bases between. CDR3 size: 12 residues. CDR1 and CDR2 from the germline V gene are MNHEY and SMNVEV (reference sequence). This specimen comes from a study of blood T cell repertoires in COVID-19. The data were produced by immunoSEQ multiplex PCR, yet TCRdb's version contains in-frame clones alone and is incomplete. The top ten hold roughly 5.5% of the sample, which has more than 15,000 clones, roughly 89% seen once. Sequencing was performed on peripheral blood. The TCR was taken from a human donor in a cohort sampled during active COVID-19. The chain combines TRBV27 with TRBJ2-1; no definite D call. CDR3 DNA sequence: TGTGCCAGCAGGGGCCCCTACAATGAGCAGTTCTTC. It is translated as CASRGPYNEQFF.